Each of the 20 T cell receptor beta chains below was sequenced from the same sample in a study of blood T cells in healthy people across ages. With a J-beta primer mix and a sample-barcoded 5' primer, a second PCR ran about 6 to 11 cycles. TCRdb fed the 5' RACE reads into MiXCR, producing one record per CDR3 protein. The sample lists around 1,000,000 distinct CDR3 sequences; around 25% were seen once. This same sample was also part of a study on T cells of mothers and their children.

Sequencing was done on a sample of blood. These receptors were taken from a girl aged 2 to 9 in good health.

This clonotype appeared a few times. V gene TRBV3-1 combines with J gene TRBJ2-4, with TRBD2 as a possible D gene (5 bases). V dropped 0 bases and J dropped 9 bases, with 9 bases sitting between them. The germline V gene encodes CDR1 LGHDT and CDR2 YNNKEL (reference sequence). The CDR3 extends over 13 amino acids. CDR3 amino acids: CASSQDLASIQYF. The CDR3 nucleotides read TGTGCCAGCAGCCAAGATTTAGCGAGCATTCAGTACTTC. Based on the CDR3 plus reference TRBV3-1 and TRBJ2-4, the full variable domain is DTAVSQTPKYLVTQMGNDKSIKCEQNLGHDTMYWYKQDSKKFLKIMFSYNNKELIINETVPNRFSPKSPDKAHLNLHINSLELGDSAVYFCASSQDLASIQYFGAGTRLSVL.

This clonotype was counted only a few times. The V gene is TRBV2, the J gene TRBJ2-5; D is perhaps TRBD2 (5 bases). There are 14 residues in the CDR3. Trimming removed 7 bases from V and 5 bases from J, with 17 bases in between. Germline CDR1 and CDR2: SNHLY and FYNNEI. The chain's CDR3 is CASKRLLVGETQYF. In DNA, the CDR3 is TGTGCCAGCAAAAGGTTACTAGTAGGCGAGACCCAGTACTTC.

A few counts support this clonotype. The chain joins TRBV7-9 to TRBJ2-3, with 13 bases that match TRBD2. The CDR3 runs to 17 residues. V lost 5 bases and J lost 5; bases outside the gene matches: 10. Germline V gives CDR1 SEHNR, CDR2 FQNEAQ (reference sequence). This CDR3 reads CASSPRLAGGWGDTQYF. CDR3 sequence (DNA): TGTGCCAGCAGCCCCCGACTAGCGGGGGGCTGGGGAGATACGCAGTATTTT.

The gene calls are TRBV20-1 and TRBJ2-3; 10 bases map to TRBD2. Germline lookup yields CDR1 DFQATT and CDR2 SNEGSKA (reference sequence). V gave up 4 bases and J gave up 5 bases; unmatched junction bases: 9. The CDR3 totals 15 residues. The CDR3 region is CSANERGGTKDTQYF. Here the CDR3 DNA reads TGCAGTGCTAACGAGCGGGGGGGAACGAAAGATACGCAGTATTTT.

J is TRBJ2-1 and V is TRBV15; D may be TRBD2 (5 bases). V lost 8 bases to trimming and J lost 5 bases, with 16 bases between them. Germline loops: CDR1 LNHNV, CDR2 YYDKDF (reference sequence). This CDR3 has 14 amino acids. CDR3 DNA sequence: TGTGCCACCCTACTACCTAGCACCCACAATGAGCAGTTCTTC. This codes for CATLLPSTHNEQFF.

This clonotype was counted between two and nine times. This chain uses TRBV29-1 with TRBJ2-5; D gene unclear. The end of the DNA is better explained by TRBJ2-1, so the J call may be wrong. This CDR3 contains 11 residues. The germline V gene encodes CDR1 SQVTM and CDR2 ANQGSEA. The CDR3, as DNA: TGCAGCGGGGTCTCAAAGGGTGAGCAGTTCTTC. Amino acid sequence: CSGVSKGEQFF.

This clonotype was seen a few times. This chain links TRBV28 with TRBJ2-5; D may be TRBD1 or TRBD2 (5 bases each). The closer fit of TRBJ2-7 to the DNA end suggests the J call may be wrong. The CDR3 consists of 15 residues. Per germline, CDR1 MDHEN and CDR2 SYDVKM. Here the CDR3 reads CASSFGREKSYEQYF. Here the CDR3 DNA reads TGTGCCAGCAGTTTCGGCAGGGAGAAATCCTACGAGCAGTACTTC.

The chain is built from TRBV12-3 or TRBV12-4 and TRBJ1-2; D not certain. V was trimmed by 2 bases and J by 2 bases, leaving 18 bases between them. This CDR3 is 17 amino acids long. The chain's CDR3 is CASSLSTFVFINYGYTF. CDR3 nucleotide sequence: TGTGCCAGCAGTTTATCGACTTTTGTCTTTATAAACTATGGCTACACCTTC.

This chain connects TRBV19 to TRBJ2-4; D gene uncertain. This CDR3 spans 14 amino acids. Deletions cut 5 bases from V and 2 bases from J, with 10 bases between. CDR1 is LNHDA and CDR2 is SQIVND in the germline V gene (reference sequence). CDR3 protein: CASSLPDPKNIQYF. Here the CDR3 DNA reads TGTGCCAGTAGTTTACCTGACCCCAAAAACATTCAGTACTTC.

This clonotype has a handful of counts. CDR3 in amino acids: CASSLEGLRGYEQYF. The CDR3 region has the DNA TGTGCCAGCAGCTTAGAGGGTTTGCGAGGCTACGAGCAGTACTTC. The chain joins TRBV11-2 to TRBJ2-5; no reliable D call. Judging by the DNA end, TRBJ2-7 fits better; the J call may be wrong. This CDR3 has 15 amino acids. Looked up from germline, CDR1 is SGHAT and CDR2 is FQNNGV.

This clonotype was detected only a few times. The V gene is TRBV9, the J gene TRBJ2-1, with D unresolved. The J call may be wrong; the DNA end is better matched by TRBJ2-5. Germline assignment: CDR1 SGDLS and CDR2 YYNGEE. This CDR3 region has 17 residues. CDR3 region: CASSVEDSWAFKETQYF. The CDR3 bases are TGTGCCAGCAGCGTAGAGGATAGCTGGGCATTTAAGGAGACCCAGTACTTC.

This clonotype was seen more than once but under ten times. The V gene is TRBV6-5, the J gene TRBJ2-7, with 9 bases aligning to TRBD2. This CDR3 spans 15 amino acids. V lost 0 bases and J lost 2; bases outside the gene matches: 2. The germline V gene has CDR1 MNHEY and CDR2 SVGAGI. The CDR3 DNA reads TGTGCCAGCAGTTACTCGCCTAGCGGGACCTACGAGCAGTACTTC. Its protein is CASSYSPSGTYEQYF.

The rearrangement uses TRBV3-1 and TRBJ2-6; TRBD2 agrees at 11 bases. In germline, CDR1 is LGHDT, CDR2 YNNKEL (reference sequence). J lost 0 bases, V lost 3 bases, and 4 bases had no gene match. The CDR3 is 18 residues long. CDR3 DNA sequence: TGTGCCAGCAGCCACCATCTAGCGGGGGGCTCTGGGGCCAACGTCCTGACTTTC. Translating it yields CASSHHLAGGSGANVLTF.

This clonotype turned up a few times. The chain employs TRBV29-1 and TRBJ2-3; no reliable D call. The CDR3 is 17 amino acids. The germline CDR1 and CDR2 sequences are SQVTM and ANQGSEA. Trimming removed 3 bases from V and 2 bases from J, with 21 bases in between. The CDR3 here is CSVDWVGPLLVTDTQYF. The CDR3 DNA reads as TGCAGCGTTGATTGGGTAGGGCCCCTATTAGTCACAGATACGCAGTATTTT.

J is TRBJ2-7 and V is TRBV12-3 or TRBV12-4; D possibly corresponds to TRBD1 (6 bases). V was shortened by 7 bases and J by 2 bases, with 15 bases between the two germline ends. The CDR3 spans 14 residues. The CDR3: CASTRSQGPYEQYF. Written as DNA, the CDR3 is TGTGCCAGCACTAGGAGCCAGGGGCCCTACGAGCAGTACTTC.

CDR3 bases: TGTGCCAGCAGCTTAGGAAGCGGTGTTCAAGAGACCCAGTACTTC. It specifies CASSLGSGVQETQYF. V is TRBV7-9 and J is TRBJ2-5; possibly TRBD2 for D (5 bases). V gave up 1 base and J gave up 2 bases, with 11 bases separating them. CDR3 length equals 15 residues. Germline CDR1 SEHNR, CDR2 FQNEAQ (reference sequence).

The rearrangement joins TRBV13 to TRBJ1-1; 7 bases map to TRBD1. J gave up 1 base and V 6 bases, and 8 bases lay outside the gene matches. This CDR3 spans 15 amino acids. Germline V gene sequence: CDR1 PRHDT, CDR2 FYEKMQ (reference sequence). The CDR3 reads CASRYYRGGNTEAFF. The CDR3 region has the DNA TGTGCCAGCAGATACTACAGGGGAGGGAACACTGAAGCTTTCTTT.

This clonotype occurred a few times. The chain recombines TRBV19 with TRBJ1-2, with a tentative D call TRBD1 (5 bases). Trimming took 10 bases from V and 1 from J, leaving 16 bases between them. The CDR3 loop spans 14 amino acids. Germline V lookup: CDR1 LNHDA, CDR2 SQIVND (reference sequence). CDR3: CATAAFRDNYGYTF. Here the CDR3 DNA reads TGTGCCACCGCGGCTTTCAGGGATAACTATGGCTACACCTTC.

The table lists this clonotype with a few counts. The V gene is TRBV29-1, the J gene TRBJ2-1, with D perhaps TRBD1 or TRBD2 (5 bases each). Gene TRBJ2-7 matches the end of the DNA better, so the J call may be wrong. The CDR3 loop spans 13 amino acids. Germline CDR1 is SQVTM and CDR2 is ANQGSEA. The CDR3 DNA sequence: TGCAGCGTGGGGACGAGGCTCTCCTACGAGCAGTACTTC. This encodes CSVGTRLSYEQYF.

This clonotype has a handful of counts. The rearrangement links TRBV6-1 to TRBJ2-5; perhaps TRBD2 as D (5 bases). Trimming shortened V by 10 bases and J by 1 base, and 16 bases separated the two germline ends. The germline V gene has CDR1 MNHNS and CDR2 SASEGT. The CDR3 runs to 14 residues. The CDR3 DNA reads TGTGCCATCCTAAAGGCGGGTTCCCAAGAGACCCAGTACTTC. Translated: CAILKAGSQETQYF.